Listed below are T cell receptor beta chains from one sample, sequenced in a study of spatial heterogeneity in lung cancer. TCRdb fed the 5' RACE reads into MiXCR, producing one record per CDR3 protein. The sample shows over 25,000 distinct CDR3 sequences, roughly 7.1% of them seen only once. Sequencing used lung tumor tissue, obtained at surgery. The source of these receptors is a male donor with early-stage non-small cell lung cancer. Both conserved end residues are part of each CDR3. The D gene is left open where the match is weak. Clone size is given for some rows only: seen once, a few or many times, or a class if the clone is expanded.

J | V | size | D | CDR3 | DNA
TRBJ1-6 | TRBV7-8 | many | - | CASSFAEGENSPLHF | TGTGCCAGCAGCTTTGCGGAGGGTGAAAATTCACCCCTCCACTTT
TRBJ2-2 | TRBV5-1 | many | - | CASSLSQNTGELFF | TGCGCCAGCAGCTTATCCCAGAACACCGGGGAGCTGTTTTTT
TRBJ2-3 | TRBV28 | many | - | CASSLGGIDTQYF | TGTGCCAGCAGTTTAGGCGGGATTGATACGCAGTATTTT
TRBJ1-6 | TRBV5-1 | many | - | CASSLAPQGNKDSPLHF | TGCGCCAGCAGCTTGGCACCACAGGGAAATAAGGATTCACCCCTCCACTTT
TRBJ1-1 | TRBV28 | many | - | CASTLPSGTYQRYTEAFF | TGTGCCAGCACCCTACCTAGCGGGACATATCAAAGGTACACTGAAGCTTTCTTT
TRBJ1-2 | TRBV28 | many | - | CASSQPGRGNYGYTF | TGTGCCAGCAGCCAACCGGGACGGGGAAACTATGGCTACACCTTC
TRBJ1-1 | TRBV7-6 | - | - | CASSHLRENTEAFF | TGTGCCAGCAGTCACTTACGGGAGAACACTGAAGCTTTCTTT
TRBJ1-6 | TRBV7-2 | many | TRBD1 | CASSVRDRASPLHF | TGTGCCAGCAGCGTCCGGGACAGAGCTTCACCCCTCCACTTT
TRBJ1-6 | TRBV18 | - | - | CASSPRGVSPLHF | TGTGCCAGCTCACCACGGGGGGTATCACCCCTCCACTTT
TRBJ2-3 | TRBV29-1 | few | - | CSVALDRGTQYF | TGCAGCGTCGCCTTAGACCGGGGGACGCAGTATTTT
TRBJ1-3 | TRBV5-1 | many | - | CASSLDGRDLLGNTIYF | TGCGCCAGCAGCTTGGACGGCCGGGATCTTCTTGGAAACACCATATATTTT
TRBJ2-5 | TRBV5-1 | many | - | CASSLDRGYQETQYF | TGCGCCAGCAGCTTGGACAGAGGGTACCAAGAGACCCAGTACTTC
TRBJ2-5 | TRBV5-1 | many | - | CASSLQPSQETQYF | TGCGCCAGCAGCTTGCAACCAAGCCAAGAGACCCAGTACTTC
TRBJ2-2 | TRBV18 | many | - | CASSPQVGTGELFF | TGTGCCAGCTCACCACAGGTCGGCACCGGGGAGCTGTTTTTT
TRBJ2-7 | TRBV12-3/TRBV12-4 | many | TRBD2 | CAIASGGAYEQYF | TGTGCCATTGCTAGCGGGGGGGCGTACGAGCAGTACTTC
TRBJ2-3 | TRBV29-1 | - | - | CSVERGTDTQYF | TGCAGCGTTGAAAGAGGGACAGATACGCAGTATTTT
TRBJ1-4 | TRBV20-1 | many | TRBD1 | CSASGTGRNEKLFF | TGCAGTGCTTCCGGGACAGGGCGAAATGAAAAACTGTTTTTT
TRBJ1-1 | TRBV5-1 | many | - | CASRPTGNTEAFF | TGCGCCAGCAGGCCCACAGGGAACACTGAAGCTTTCTTT
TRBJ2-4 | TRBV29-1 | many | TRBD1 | CSVEGQGDKNIQYF | TGCAGCGTTGAAGGACAGGGTGACAAAAACATTCAGTACTTC
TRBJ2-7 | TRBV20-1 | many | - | CSASQGISYEQYF | TGCAGTGCTAGTCAGGGAATATCCTACGAGCAGTACTTC